This is a list of T cell receptor beta chains from one sample in a study of T cells in Graves' hyperthyroidism and ophthalmopathy. TCRdb analysed the multiplex PCR reads with MiXCR anew, one entry per CDR3 protein. This table has under 350,000 distinct CDR3 sequences, 18% appearing once. Specimen: blood. The receptors were sampled from a woman between 50 and 59 years old with Graves' hyperthyroidism. The CDR3 runs from the conserved cysteine through the conserved F or W. Each record gives: CDR3 length, V gene, CDR3 protein.

length: 11
V: TRBV29-1
CDR3: CSVDHYNEQFF

length: 14
V: TRBV6-2/TRBV6-3
CDR3: CASRSSGSSHEQYF

length: 15
V: TRBV12-3/TRBV12-4
CDR3: CASSFLAGSYNEQFF

length: 13
V: TRBV12-3/TRBV12-4
CDR3: CASRYTGMHEQYF

length: 16
V: TRBV4-1
CDR3: CASSQVLGETNYGYTF

length: 15
V: TRBV3-1
CDR3: CASSQTGQGGYGYTF

length: 15
V: TRBV6-5
CDR3: CASSYGGGSYNEQFF

length: 15
V: TRBV30
CDR3: CAWSGGSSSNQPQHF

length: 17
V: TRBV18
CDR3: CASSPAVGTGAPREQYF

length: 17
V: TRBV28
CDR3: CASSFRDSGRAGETQYF

length: 13
V: TRBV7-7
CDR3: CASSLGGQSEQYF